This entry lists 4 T cell receptor beta chains sequenced from one sample in a study of human T cells and chemical hapten exposure. MiXCR, run by TCRdb on the RACE reads, gives a single entry per CDR3 protein. The data contain around 380,000 distinct CDR3 sequences, approximately 5.1% of them seen just once; the ten biggest clones take up 2% to 2.5%. The time point was: patch test 1, 2 weeks after DPC sensitization. Sample treatment: therapeutic diphenylcyclopropenone sensitization with weekly scalp DPC. This specimen was whole blood, taken in connection with sensitization to the hapten diphenylcyclopropenone (DPC). Source of these receptors: a woman in her forties or fifties with alopecia areata. Some clones in this sample may be carry-over from other donors' samples.

A few counts support this clonotype. The rearrangement joins TRBV6-2 or TRBV6-3 to TRBJ1-5, with D perhaps matching TRBD1 (6 bases). Trimming removed 0 bases at V and 3 bases at J, with 12 bases between. The CDR3 contains 16 residues. Germline V CDR1 and CDR2: MNHEY, SVGEGT. CDR3 sequence reads: CASSYSTTGPNQPQHF. CDR3 DNA sequence: TGTGCCAGCAGTTACTCTACCACAGGGCCCAATCAGCCCCAGCATTTT.

This clonotype was seen many times. The V gene is TRBV20-1, the J gene TRBJ2-7; 7 nucleotides line up with TRBD2. CDR3 length: 12 residues. CDR1 and CDR2 (germline): DFQATT, SNEGSKA (reference sequence). The J segment lost 5 bases and the V segment lost 0 bases, leaving 1 base of the junction unmatched. The CDR3 DNA reads TGCAGTGCTAGAGAGCGGGAGCACGAGCAGTACTTC. It codes for CSAREREHEQYF.

This clonotype was counted many times. The chain has TRBV5-6 and TRBJ2-3, with a weak D call TRBD2 (6 bases). The germline V gene has CDR1 SGHDT and CDR2 YYEEEE. This CDR3 spans 19 amino acids. The V end lost 4 bases, the J end lost 0 bases, and 24 bases lay between the germline ends. As DNA, the CDR3 is TGTGCCAGCAGCCTGATTACGGGACTCTTGGGCCCTAGCACAGATACGCAGTATTTT. Protein sequence: CASSLITGLLGPSTDTQYF.

This chain uses TRBV27 with TRBJ2-3, with 7 bases identical to TRBD2. This CDR3 spans 15 amino acids. Germline V lookup: CDR1 MNHEY, CDR2 SMNVEV (reference sequence). V lost 4 bases and J lost 3; bases outside the gene matches: 7. The CDR3 protein is CASSWGGGLTDTQYF. The DNA for the CDR3 is TGTGCCAGCAGTTGGGGGGGAGGTTTGACAGATACGCAGTATTTT.